The 15 T cell receptor beta chains below were found in one sample sequenced in a study of blood T cell repertoires in COVID-19 (dated by TCRdb to the early 2020s). Libraries were built with the immunoSEQ multiplex PCR assay. What TCRdb holds here is the immuneACCESS table cut down to in-frame rearrangements. Part of the clones is not present; checked against another copy, under half of the missing clones reflect an unresolved V gene, and the others are unexplained. Counted in this sample were about 440,000 clones; nearly 90% of them appeared once. Just under 2% of the sample is taken by the ten largest. Sequenced sample: PBMCs or T cells enriched from blood (not recorded which). Receptors originate from a woman aged 18-29 years with acute COVID-19.

This CDR3 is CASSETGGGNSPLHF. CDR3 nucleotide sequence: TGTGCCAGCAGCGAAACAGGGGGCGGAAATTCACCCCTCCACTTT. V gene TRBV7-9 combines with J gene TRBJ1-6, with 9 bases aligning to TRBD1. With V trimmed by 5 bases and J by 7 bases, 6 bases remained unmatched. The germline V gene encodes CDR1 SEHNR and CDR2 FQNEAQ (reference sequence). The CDR3 sequence is 15 residues long.

The genes are TRBV13 and TRBJ2-3; 8 nucleotides match TRBD2. This CDR3 spans 16 amino acids. The J segment lost 3 bases and the V segment lost 5 bases, leaving 10 bases of the junction unmatched. Germline V gene lookup returns CDR1 PRHDT and CDR2 FYEKMQ (reference sequence). This chain's CDR3 is CASSPKRERGTDTQYF. In DNA form, the CDR3 reads TGTGCCAGCAGCCCTAAGCGGGAGAGGGGGACAGATACGCAGTATTTT.

A single count supports this clone. The chain joins TRBV5-1 to TRBJ2-5; D remains unclear. CDR3 length: 15 residues. V was clipped by 3 bases and J by 1 base, with 13 bases between them. Germline CDR1 reads SGHRS; CDR2 reads YFSETQ. The CDR3 DNA is TGCGCCAGCAGCTCGTCACCCTCTATCCAAGAGACCCAGTACTTC. As protein: CASSSSPSIQETQYF.

The gene calls are TRBV19 and TRBJ2-7; 7 nucleotides agree with TRBD2. There are 16 residues in the CDR3. Germline V lookup: CDR1 LNHDA, CDR2 SQIVND (reference sequence). V shed 6 bases, J shed 2 bases, and the junction held 13 bases outside the gene matches. In DNA, the CDR3 is TGTGCCAGTAGCCACACTTCCGGGACTAAAACCTACGAGCAGTACTTC. Amino acid sequence: CASSHTSGTKTYEQYF.

J is TRBJ1-5 and V is TRBV3-1 (or the pseudogene TRBV3-2), with D possibly matching TRBD1 (5 bases). The V end was cut by 4 bases, the J end by 6 bases, with 16 bases between. Per germline, CDR1 LGHDT and CDR2 YNNKEL (reference sequence). The CDR3 runs 15 residues. Here the CDR3 reads CASSLGHGGGQPQHF. CDR3 nucleotide sequence: TGTGCCAGCAGCCTCGGCCACGGGGGTGGTCAGCCCCAGCATTTT.

This clone was observed a single time. V is TRBV7-2 and J is TRBJ1-6, with 7 nucleotides matching TRBD1. V was pared by 5 bases and J by 6 bases, with 4 bases of the junction left unmatched. There are 14 residues in the CDR3. Germline lookup yields CDR1 SGHTA and CDR2 FQGNSA. The CDR3 DNA reads as TGTGCCAGCAGCCCGACAGGGTTTAATTCACCCCTCCACTTT. Translating gives CASSPTGFNSPLHF.

The rearrangement joins TRBV7-2 to TRBJ1-6; the D gene is possibly TRBD1 (6 bases). This CDR3 spans 15 amino acids. CDR1 and CDR2 (germline): SGHTA, FQGNSA. Trimming left V 1 base short and J 10 bases short, with 14 bases between. The CDR3 spells CASSLVRGAGSPLHF. The CDR3 bases are TGTGCCAGCAGCTTAGTGCGGGGGGCGGGGTCACCCCTCCACTTT.

This sequence joins TRBV12-3 or TRBV12-4 and TRBJ1-1; the D is unclear. The CDR3 runs 11 residues. V lost 5 bases and J lost 5, with 6 bases in between. The CDR3 nucleotides are TGTGCCAGCAGTCCGGGTACTGAAGCTTTCTTT. As protein: CASSPGTEAFF.

This sequence joins TRBV10-3 and TRBJ2-7; no clear D. From germline, CDR1 is ENHRY and CDR2 SYGVKD. The CDR3 runs to 13 residues. Trimming pared 0 bases from V and 3 bases from J, leaving 6 bases between. As DNA, the CDR3 is TGTGCCATCAGTGAGTCAAACGGCTACGAGCAGTACTTC. Amino acid sequence: CAISESNGYEQYF.

This chain uses TRBV10-1 with TRBJ2-1; 7 bases are shared with TRBD2. Per germline, CDR1 WNHNN and CDR2 SYGVQD (reference sequence). V shed 5 bases and J 10 bases; nucleotides not matched to a gene: 8. The CDR3 has 13 amino acids. The CDR3 nucleotides read TGCGCCAGCAGTCAAGACCGCGGGGGAGAGCAGTTCTTC. Its translation: CASSQDRGGEQFF.

On this clone: The same CDR3 is also encoded by other DNA sequences in this sample. This sequence joins TRBV5-1 and TRBJ1-2; 8 nucleotides match TRBD1. Per germline, CDR1 SGHRS and CDR2 YFSETQ. The CDR3 has 14 amino acids. Trimming took 2 bases from V and 4 from J; bases not matched to a gene: 4. CDR3 nucleotides: TGCGCCAGCAGCTTAGGACAGGGCGTCTATGGCTACACCTTC. Encoded protein: CASSLGQGVYGYTF.

The chain links TRBV27 to TRBJ2-7, with D perhaps matching TRBD2 (5 bases). CDR1 is MNHEY and CDR2 is SMNVEV in the germline V gene (reference sequence). The CDR3 has 14 residues. The V end was cut by 7 bases, the J end by 1 base, with 14 bases between. The CDR3 sequence is CASKLSERSYEQYF. The CDR3 region has the DNA TGTGCCAGCAAGCTATCGGAGCGGTCCTACGAGCAGTACTTC.

V usage is TRBV4-3 and J usage is TRBJ2-7; 9 bases agree with TRBD1. The CDR3 has 14 amino acids. Trimming took 4 bases from V and 2 from J; bases not matched to a gene: 3. The V gene's germline CDR1 is LGHNA and CDR2 YSLEER. The chain's CDR3 is CASSLGQGTYEQYF. CDR3 coding DNA: TGCGCCAGCAGCCTCGGACAGGGGACCTACGAGCAGTACTTC.

The V gene is TRBV5-6, the J gene TRBJ1-2, with D uncertain. V was clipped by 0 bases and J by 4 bases, with 4 bases between them. In germline, CDR1 is SGHDT, CDR2 YYEEEE. The CDR3 runs to 12 residues. CDR3 nucleotide sequence: TGTGCCAGCAGCTTGGCGGGCTATGGCTACACCTTC. Translated, it gives CASSLAGYGYTF.

The chain couples TRBV6-5 to TRBJ1-2; tentatively, D is TRBD1 (6 bases). V shed 4 bases and J shed 4 bases, with 16 bases lying between them. CDR1 is MNHEY and CDR2 is SVGAGI in the germline V gene. This CDR3 is built from 15 residues. DNA for the CDR3: TGTGCCAGCAGTTCTCAGGGGCAAACGGGCTATGGCTACACCTTC. It specifies CASSSQGQTGYGYTF.